Following are 32 T cell receptor beta chains from one sample sequenced in a study of shared clonotypes between healthy human individuals. Clones were read by immunoSEQ multiplex PCR, and TCRdb kept only the in-frame ones, dropping some. The sample holds roughly 1,500,000 clones, approximately 98.5% seen once. Sequenced material: naive CD4+ T cells sorted from blood. Subset given: CD45RA+ positively selected. Every receptor here comes from a man aged 25 to 40 in good health.

V is TRBV6-5 and J is TRBJ1-5; D gene uncertain. Germline V gene lookup returns CDR1 MNHEY and CDR2 SVGAGI. The CDR3 length is 15 residues. Trimming took off 0 bases at V and 3 bases at J, with 9 bases between the two ends. CDR3 region: CASSYSGSDNQPQHF. DNA of the CDR3: TGTGCCAGCAGTTACTCGGGCAGCGACAATCAGCCCCAGCATTTT.

The genes are TRBV5-4 and TRBJ1-2; TRBD1 aligns across 8 bases. This CDR3 contains 14 residues. Germline V gene sequence: CDR1 SGHNT, CDR2 YYREEE (reference sequence). V shed 4 bases, J shed 3 bases, and the junction held 5 bases outside the gene matches. DNA for the CDR3: TGTGCCAGCAGCCTCAGGACAGGGCACTATGGCTACACCTTC. It yields the protein CASSLRTGHYGYTF.

The chain has TRBV6-5 and TRBJ1-1; D possibly corresponds to TRBD1 (5 bases). The CDR3 spans 13 residues. Trimming cost V 2 bases and J 7 bases, with 11 bases left between them. In germline, CDR1 is MNHEY, CDR2 SVGAGI. CDR3 loop: CASSYNSQGEAFF. Here the CDR3 DNA reads TGTGCCAGCAGTTACAATTCCCAGGGTGAAGCTTTCTTT.

The CDR3 nucleotides read TGTGCCAGCAGCTTAATTGCTAGCGCAGATACGCAGTATTTT. Translating it yields CASSLIASADTQYF. The chain recombines TRBV7-3 with TRBJ2-3; TRBD2 might be the D (6 bases). V lost 1 base to trimming and J lost 4 bases, with 9 bases between them. CDR1 and CDR2 (germline): SGHTA, FQGTGA. CDR3 size: 14 residues.

The chain is built from TRBV7-3 and TRBJ1-1, with D possibly TRBD1 on 6 matching bases. Germline values: CDR1 SGHTA, CDR2 FQGTGA. V was cut by 5 bases and J by 1 base, with 11 bases left in between. The CDR3 is 14 residues long. The CDR3 bases are TGTGCCAGCAGCCTGACAGGTGAGAACACTGAAGCTTTCTTT. Encoded protein: CASSLTGENTEAFF.

A remark on this clone: Distinct nucleotide sequences in the sample also encode this CDR3. The rearrangement uses TRBV28 and TRBJ2-2; no reliable D call. The CDR3 sequence is 13 residues long. V was shortened by 0 bases and J by 1 base, with 0 bases between the two germline ends. The germline gives CDR1 MDHEN, CDR2 SYDVKM. The DNA of the CDR3 is TGTGCCAGCAGTTTATGGAACACCGGGGAGCTGTTTTTT. It encodes CASSLWNTGELFF.

The J gene is TRBJ1-4, the V gene TRBV6-1; D call uncertain. Germline CDR1 is MNHNS and CDR2 is SASEGT. This CDR3 region has 13 residues. With 7 bases removed from V and 5 bases from J, the gap between germline ends came to 11 bases. The CDR3 DNA reads TGTGCCAGCACCCTGGACCCGAATGAAAAACTGTTTTTT. It codes for CASTLDPNEKLFF.

The chain employs TRBV6-1 and TRBJ2-7; D unclear. The CDR3 runs 12 residues. Germline-derived CDR1 and CDR2 are MNHNS and SASEGT. Trimming stripped 3 bases from V and 4 bases from J, with 7 bases between. Here the CDR3 DNA reads TGTGCCAGCAGTGACTACTTTTACGAGCAGTACTTC. Translated, it gives CASSDYFYEQYF.

The DNA of the CDR3 is TGTGCCATCGGGGGACTCGGGGAGACCCAGTACTTC. As protein: CAIGGLGETQYF. The chain recombines TRBV10-3 with TRBJ2-5; tentative D call: TRBD2 (6 bases). The CDR3 length is 12 residues. Trimming pared 8 bases from V and 5 bases from J, leaving 12 bases between. Germline V lookup: CDR1 ENHRY, CDR2 SYGVKD.

The chain has TRBV4-1 and TRBJ2-1; 8 bases map to TRBD1. Germline V gene lookup returns CDR1 MGHRA and CDR2 YSYEKL. The CDR3 length is 16 residues. Trimming took 2 bases from V and 1 from J; bases not matched to a gene: 4. The CDR3 sequence is CASSQRDRGSYNEQFF. CDR3 bases: TGCGCCAGCAGCCAACGTGACAGGGGATCCTACAATGAGCAGTTCTTC.

The chain couples TRBV5-4 to TRBJ2-3; 7 bases align to TRBD2. Trimming cost V 0 bases and J 4 bases; bases outside gene matches: 5. The CDR3 length is 15 residues. From germline, CDR1 is SGHNT and CDR2 YYREEE (reference sequence). This chain's CDR3 is CASSLGAGASDTQYF. The CDR3 nucleotides are TGTGCCAGCAGCTTGGGGGCGGGAGCGTCAGATACGCAGTATTTT.

The chain has TRBV6-1 and TRBJ2-7; possibly TRBD1 for D (6 bases). From germline, CDR1 is MNHNS and CDR2 SASEGT. The CDR3 is 13 residues long. The V end was cut by 6 bases, the J end by 0 bases, with 9 bases between. CDR3 amino acids: CASRTGHSYEQYF. In DNA, the CDR3 is TGTGCCAGCAGAACGGGACACTCCTACGAGCAGTACTTC.

The chain links TRBV19 to TRBJ2-7; weak D call: TRBD1 (6 bases). Per germline, CDR1 LNHDA and CDR2 SQIVND (reference sequence). Deletions cut 5 bases from V and 7 bases from J, with 15 bases between. The CDR3 contains 13 residues. CDR3 sequence reads: CASSQIPTGEQYF. The CDR3 DNA sequence: TGTGCCAGTAGTCAGATACCCACAGGGGAGCAGTACTTC.

This clone was found once. V gene TRBV7-9 combines with J gene TRBJ2-5; 7 bases align to TRBD1. Germline CDR1 SEHNR, CDR2 FQNEAQ (reference sequence). The CDR3 covers 12 residues. The trim removed 1 base at V and 13 bases at J, leaving 6 bases unmatched. The CDR3 here is CASSLGDHRGYF. The CDR3 nucleotides are TGTGCCAGCAGCTTAGGTGATCACAGGGGGTACTTC.

This chain connects TRBV6-5 to TRBJ1-4; D is unclear. Germline V gene sequence: CDR1 MNHEY, CDR2 SVGAGI. Trimming shortened V by 2 bases and J by 0 bases, and 4 bases separated the two germline ends. The CDR3 is made up of 14 amino acids. Written as DNA, the CDR3 is TGTGCCAGCAGTTACGGGGCAACTAATGAAAAACTGTTTTTT. Residues: CASSYGATNEKLFF.

CDR3 DNA: TGCGCCAGCAGCCAAGATAAGAGCGGGAGCTCCTACGAGCAGTACTTC. Translated: CASSQDKSGSSYEQYF. This rearrangement joins TRBV4-3 to TRBJ2-7; 8 bases map to TRBD2. The CDR3 contains 16 residues. V shed 0 bases, J shed 0 bases, and the junction held 4 bases outside the gene matches. The germline CDR1 and CDR2 sequences are LGHNA and YSLEER.

The gene calls are TRBV5-5 and TRBJ2-5; either TRBD1 or TRBD2 may fit D (5 bases each). The V end lost 2 bases, the J end lost 5 bases, and 10 bases lay between the germline ends. Germline CDR1 and CDR2: SGHKS and YYEKEE (reference sequence). CDR3 size: 13 residues. CDR3 sequence: CASSFGGLETQYF. Written as DNA, the CDR3 is TGTGCCAGCAGCTTTGGGGGTTTGGAGACCCAGTACTTC. Variable domain in full (rest from reference TRBV5-5 and TRBJ2-5): DAGVTQSPTHLIKTRGQQVTLRCSPISGHKSVSWYQQVLGQGPQFIFQYYEKEERGRGNFPDRFSARQFPNYSSELNVNALLLGDSALYLCASSFGGLETQYFGPGTRLLVL.

The genes are TRBV18 and TRBJ2-3; no clear D. CDR1 is KGHSH, CDR2 LQKENI, per germline. This CDR3 spans 14 amino acids. Trimming took 6 bases from V and 7 from J, leaving 17 bases between them. Here the CDR3 DNA reads TGTGCCAGCTCCGCGTTCCCGTTCCAAAATACGCAGTATTTT. It specifies CASSAFPFQNTQYF.

On this clone itself: The identical CDR3 is also encoded by other nucleotide sequences in the sample. CDR3 residues: CASSSPGGSYNEQFF. In DNA, the CDR3 is TGCGCCAGCAGCTCTCCAGGGGGCTCCTACAATGAGCAGTTCTTC. J is TRBJ2-1 and V is TRBV5-1; 7 bases map to TRBD1. The CDR3 loop spans 15 amino acids. The V gene's germline CDR1 is SGHRS and CDR2 YFSETQ. Losses at the gene ends were 3 bases for V and 0 bases for J; bases not matched to a gene: 3.

Regarding this clone: The same CDR3 arises from other DNA sequences in this sample as well. Here the CDR3 reads CASSLVGGSSYNEQFF. The CDR3 DNA reads TGTGCCAGCAGCTTGGTGGGAGGGAGCTCCTACAATGAGCAGTTCTTC. The chain couples TRBV5-6 to TRBJ2-1, with 7 nucleotides matching TRBD2. The V and J ends lost 0 bases and 0 bases, in that order; junction bases with no gene match: 3. CDR1 is SGHDT and CDR2 is YYEEEE in the germline V gene. The CDR3 loop spans 16 amino acids.

The chain carries TRBV4-3 and TRBJ2-3; tentatively, D is TRBD2 (5 bases). The ends were cut back, 1 base at V and 6 bases at J, with 11 bases in the middle. CDR1 LGHNA and CDR2 YSLEER come from the germline V gene. The CDR3 runs to 14 residues. CDR3 bases: TGCGCCAGCAGCCAAGGTCCTAGCATGGATACGCAGTATTTT. Its protein product is CASSQGPSMDTQYF.

The gene calls are TRBV4-1 and TRBJ1-2; D is unclear. The V end was cut by 4 bases, the J end by 3 bases, with 9 bases between. The germline V gene has CDR1 MGHRA and CDR2 YSYEKL. This CDR3 contains 13 residues. CDR3 loop: CASSRNFDYGYTF. The CDR3 DNA reads TGCGCCAGCAGCCGCAACTTCGACTATGGCTACACCTTC.

About this clone: The same CDR3 also results from other DNA sequences found in this sample. The chain carries TRBV9 and TRBJ2-1; 7 bases align to TRBD2. Germline V gives CDR1 SGDLS, CDR2 YYNGEE. The CDR3 loop spans 14 amino acids. With 0 bases clipped from V and 7 bases from J, the junction kept 4 bases outside the gene matches. The CDR3 protein is CASSVGGSLNEQFF. The DNA of the CDR3 is TGTGCCAGCAGCGTAGGCGGGAGCCTGAATGAGCAGTTCTTC.

The rearrangement uses TRBV7-9 and TRBJ2-3; 7 bases are a match to TRBD2. V lost 11 bases to trimming and J lost 6 bases; unmatched junction nucleotides: 20. Germline V CDR1 and CDR2: SEHNR, FQNEAQ (reference sequence). This CDR3 has 16 residues. The CDR3 loop reads CALGSPMREKDDTQYF. The DNA for the CDR3 is TGTGCCCTCGGGTCCCCCATGCGGGAGAAAGATGATACGCAGTATTTT.

The chain is built from TRBV11-3 and TRBJ2-1; 7 nucleotides match TRBD2. The V gene end was trimmed by 1 base and the J gene end by 0 bases; junction bases not matched to a gene: 9. This CDR3 contains 18 residues. Germline V gives CDR1 SGHNT, CDR2 YENEEA. In DNA, the CDR3 is TGTGCCAGCAGCTTAGTCGGAGTAGCGGGTAGCTCCTACAATGAGCAGTTCTTC. Protein sequence: CASSLVGVAGSSYNEQFF.

The chain uses TRBV29-1 and TRBJ2-5, with no clear D. The CDR3 totals 10 residues. Germline V gives CDR1 SQVTM, CDR2 ANQGSEA. Trimming stripped 5 bases from V and 5 bases from J, with 6 bases between. The CDR3 region is CSVRSETQYF. The CDR3 region has the DNA TGCAGCGTTCGGTCGGAGACCCAGTACTTC.

This clone appeared a single time. The chain recombines TRBV28 with TRBJ1-1, with 7 bases matching TRBD1. The trim removed 0 bases at V and 4 bases at J, leaving 2 bases unmatched. The germline gives CDR1 MDHEN, CDR2 SYDVKM. The CDR3 covers 14 residues. Written as DNA, the CDR3 is TGTGCCAGCAGTTTATGGGGACAGATCACTGAAGCTTTCTTT. This gives the protein CASSLWGQITEAFF.

V gene TRBV28 combines with J gene TRBJ2-5; D unresolved. V lost 7 bases and J 6 bases, leaving 21 bases between the germline ends. The CDR3 length is 15 residues. Germline values: CDR1 MDHEN, CDR2 SYDVKM. This chain's CDR3 is CASTPEDQFRQTQYF. The CDR3 bases are TGTGCCAGCACCCCCGAGGACCAGTTCCGTCAGACCCAGTACTTC.

The J gene is TRBJ2-2, the V gene TRBV2; either TRBD1 or TRBD2 may fit D (5 bases each). V shed 8 bases and J shed 3 bases, with 13 bases lying between them. The CDR3 is 14 amino acids. CDR1 and CDR2 from the germline V gene are SNHLY and FYNNEI. CDR3 amino acids: CASGGQGYTGELFF. The CDR3 nucleotides read TGTGCCAGCGGCGGGCAGGGATACACCGGGGAGCTGTTTTTT. Full variable domain (missing parts from reference TRBV2 and TRBJ2-2): EPEVTQTPSHQVTQMGQEVILRCVPISNHLYFYWYRQILGQKVEFLVSFYNNEISEKSEIFDDQFSVERPDGSNFTLKIRSTKLEDSAMYFCASGGQGYTGELFFGEGSRLTVL.

A word on this clone: Other DNA sequences within the sample encode an identical CDR3. The rearrangement links TRBV5-1 to TRBJ1-5; D remains unclear. With 0 bases removed from V and 3 bases from J, the gap between germline ends came to 10 bases. CDR1 and CDR2 (germline): SGHRS, YFSETQ. The CDR3 is made up of 15 amino acids. The CDR3 nucleotides read TGCGCCAGCAGCTTGGGGACTGCCTCCAATCAGCCCCAGCATTTT. This encodes CASSLGTASNQPQHF.

V is TRBV19 and J is TRBJ2-1, with a possible D match to TRBD2 (6 bases). The CDR3 spans 12 residues. Deletions cut 1 base from V and 10 bases from J, with 8 bases between. CDR1 is LNHDA, CDR2 SQIVND, per germline (reference sequence). The CDR3 coding sequence is TGTGCCAGTAGTATAGCGGGGGACGAGCAGTTCTTC. This codes for CASSIAGDEQFF.

This chain connects TRBV7-7 to TRBJ2-3; D gene ambiguous. Between the trimmed V and J ends, which lost 3 bases and 6 bases, there was a span of 10 bases. CDR1 SSHAT and CDR2 FNYEAQ come from the germline V gene (reference sequence). This CDR3 is built from 13 residues. The DNA for the CDR3 is TGTGCCAGCAGCTTGGACGTAGGGGATACGCAGTATTTT. Translated: CASSLDVGDTQYF.